The 30 T cell receptor beta chains given below trace back to one sample, sequenced in a study of control samples from healthy donors and cancer patients. The protocol was immunoSEQ multiplex PCR, while the TCRdb copy is restricted to in-frame clones and leaves out a portion. The table shows 250,000 to 300,000 clones, with roughly 82% occurring only once. Sequenced material: PBMCs. The receptors shown here come from an older woman with lung cancer.

CDR3 DNA: TGTGCCAGCAGTGAGGGAGTAGAGACCCAGTACTTC. The encoded protein is CASSEGVETQYF. The chain combines TRBV25-1 with TRBJ2-5; possible D gene TRBD2, 5 bases. Deletions cut 3 bases from V and 4 bases from J, with 6 bases between. Germline V gene data show CDR1 as MGHDK and CDR2 as SYGVNS. The CDR3 spans 12 residues.

This rearrangement joins TRBV4-1 to TRBJ2-7; D is ambiguous. Trimming took 0 bases from V and 3 from J, leaving 9 bases between them. The CDR3 extends over 14 amino acids. Germline CDR1 and CDR2: MGHRA and YSYEKL. CDR3 loop: CASSQDAQFYEQYF. The CDR3 bases are TGCGCCAGCAGCCAAGATGCGCAGTTCTACGAGCAGTACTTC.

With regard to this clone: Other DNA sequences from this sample encode an identical CDR3 as well. The chain uses TRBV9 and TRBJ2-3; 7 nucleotides line up with TRBD1. Trimming took 2 bases from V and 1 from J; bases not matched to a gene: 4. Germline CDR1 SGDLS, CDR2 YYNGEE. The CDR3 runs to 15 residues. This CDR3 is CASSVEQGRTDTQYF. The CDR3 DNA sequence: TGTGCCAGCAGCGTTGAACAGGGGCGCACAGATACGCAGTATTTT. Drawing the rest from reference TRBV9 and TRBJ2-3, the complete variable domain is DSGVTQTPKHLITATGQRVTLRCSPRSGDLSVYWYQQSLDQGLQFLIQYYNGEERAKGNILERFSAQQFPDLHSELNLSSLELGDSALYFCASSVEQGRTDTQYFGPGTRLTVL.

Turning to this clone: A read error may produce the germline difference seen at one junction end. The chain joins TRBV10-2 to TRBJ2-2; D possibly corresponds to TRBD2 (5 bases). Germline V CDR1 and CDR2: WSHSY, SAAADI. This CDR3 has 12 amino acids. The CDR3, as DNA: TGCGCCAGCAATGAGGGTACCGGGGAGCTGTTTTTT. This encodes CASNEGTGELFF.

The V call is TRBV5-1, the J call TRBJ2-3; D unresolved. The CDR3 has 15 amino acids. V lost 1 base and J 0 bases, leaving 9 bases between the germline ends. The germline gives CDR1 SGHRS, CDR2 YFSETQ. CDR3 nucleotides: TGCGCCAGCAGCTTGACGGGCTTCAGCACAGATACGCAGTATTTT. As protein: CASSLTGFSTDTQYF.

The chain couples TRBV7-8 to TRBJ2-1, with 7 bases matching TRBD2. The CDR3 spans 15 residues. V shed 5 bases, J shed 3 bases, and the junction held 7 bases outside the gene matches. From germline, CDR1 is SGHVS and CDR2 FQNEAQ. The CDR3 region is CASSPLGTNYNEQFF. The DNA of the CDR3 is TGTGCCAGCAGCCCATTGGGGACTAACTACAATGAGCAGTTCTTC.

As regards this clone: This sample includes further DNA sequences coding for the same CDR3. The chain couples TRBV5-1 to TRBJ2-3; D uncertain. The CDR3 loop spans 14 amino acids. With 0 bases removed from V and 3 bases from J, the gap between germline ends came to 8 bases. The germline V gene has CDR1 SGHRS and CDR2 YFSETQ. The CDR3 DNA sequence: TGCGCCAGCAGCTTGGATTGGGGAACAGATACGCAGTATTTT. This gives the protein CASSLDWGTDTQYF.

The V call is TRBV5-1, the J call TRBJ1-2, with 10 bases lining up with TRBD1. Germline CDR1 reads SGHRS; CDR2 reads YFSETQ. The CDR3 spans 15 residues. V lost 1 base to trimming and J lost 6 bases; unmatched junction nucleotides: 6. This chain's CDR3 is CASSLLGTGENGYTF. CDR3 nucleotide sequence: TGCGCCAGCAGCTTGCTCGGGACAGGGGAGAATGGCTACACCTTC.

The J gene is TRBJ2-2, the V gene TRBV18; 7 positions agree with TRBD1. Germline V CDR1 and CDR2: KGHSH, LQKENI. The CDR3 length is 13 residues. J was trimmed by 8 bases and V by 6 bases; bases with no gene match: 6. DNA for the CDR3: TGTGCCAGCTCGCCAGACAGGGAAGGGGAGCTGTTTTTT. This translates into CASSPDREGELFF. Full variable domain (missing parts from reference TRBV18 and TRBJ2-2): NAGVMQNPRHLVRRRGQEARLRCSPMKGHSHVYWYRQLPEEGLKFMVYLQKENIIDESGMPKERFSAEFPKEGPSILRIQQVVRGDSAAYFCASSPDREGELFFGEGSRLTVL.

The chain carries TRBV4-1 and TRBJ2-3; D remains ambiguous. There are 15 residues in the CDR3. V dropped 0 bases and J dropped 1 base, with 8 bases sitting between them. Germline-derived CDR1 and CDR2 are MGHRA and YSYEKL. This CDR3 is CASSQDTWGTDTQYF. CDR3 nucleotide sequence: TGCGCCAGCAGCCAAGATACCTGGGGCACAGATACGCAGTATTTT.

The V and J genes are TRBV6-4 and TRBJ1-5; unclear D gene. V dropped 4 bases and J dropped 4 bases, with 14 bases sitting between them. CDR1 MRHNA and CDR2 SNTAGT come from the germline V gene. The CDR3 is 15 amino acids. CDR3 region: CASSVRVGRNQPQHF. The DNA for the CDR3 is TGTGCCAGCAGTGTTAGGGTGGGAAGGAATCAGCCCCAGCATTTT.

This clone was observed a few times. This chain connects TRBV7-9 to TRBJ1-1; 7 positions agree with TRBD1. CDR1 is SEHNR and CDR2 is FQNEAQ in the germline V gene (reference sequence). The V and J ends lost 3 bases and 4 bases, in that order; junction bases with no gene match: 5. The CDR3 contains 14 residues. The chain's CDR3 is CASSFGQVGTEAFF. Written as DNA, the CDR3 is TGTGCCAGCAGCTTCGGACAGGTTGGCACTGAAGCTTTCTTT.

This clone was observed a single time. J is TRBJ2-1 and V is TRBV24-1; D tentatively reads TRBD1 or TRBD2 (5 bases each). The V end was cut by 6 bases, the J end by 7 bases, with 15 bases between. The length of the CDR3 is 14 residues. Per germline, CDR1 KGHDR and CDR2 SFDVKD. The CDR3 DNA reads as TGTGCCACCAGTTCCGGGACCGTTCGGAATGAGCAGTTCTTC. Residues: CATSSGTVRNEQFF.

This chain joins TRBV24-1 and TRBJ2-3; either TRBD1 or TRBD2 may fit D (5 bases each). This CDR3 has 13 amino acids. From germline, CDR1 is KGHDR and CDR2 SFDVKD. Trimming took 6 bases from V and 1 from J, leaving 7 bases between them. This chain's CDR3 is CATSRDGTDTQYF. In DNA form, the CDR3 reads TGTGCCACCAGTAGGGACGGCACAGATACGCAGTATTTT.

This CDR3 is CASSATGTGVYGYTF. CDR3 in DNA: TGTGCCAGCAGTGCCACCGGGACAGGGGTATATGGCTACACCTTC. The rearrangement links TRBV28 to TRBJ1-2; 10 bases are shared with TRBD1. With V trimmed by 5 bases and J by 5 bases, 8 bases remained unmatched. Germline CDR1 MDHEN, CDR2 SYDVKM. The CDR3 spans 15 residues.

This chain joins TRBV7-2 and TRBJ1-5; 10 bases are a match to TRBD1. The V gene end was trimmed by 1 base and the J gene end by 4 bases; junction bases not matched to a gene: 4. The CDR3 extends over 16 amino acids. In germline, CDR1 is SGHTA, CDR2 FQGNSA. CDR3 protein: CASSLVGTGANQPQHF. The CDR3, as DNA: TGTGCCAGCAGCTTAGTAGGGACAGGGGCGAATCAGCCCCAGCATTTT.

The V and J genes are TRBV7-8 and TRBJ2-7, with 8 bases identical to TRBD2. Per germline, CDR1 SGHVS and CDR2 FQNEAQ. CDR3 size: 15 residues. With V trimmed by 1 base and J by 3 bases, 5 bases remained unmatched. The CDR3 DNA sequence: TGTGCCAGCAGCTTAGGTGCGGGAGGCGGCTACGAGCAGTACTTC. Its protein is CASSLGAGGGYEQYF.

Remarks on this clone: The sample has other DNA sequences that encode this CDR3 too. The chain links TRBV11-2 to TRBJ2-1; 7 bases line up with TRBD2. Germline V gene sequence: CDR1 SGHAT, CDR2 FQNNGV. The CDR3 is made up of 13 amino acids. Losses at the gene ends were 5 bases for V and 5 bases for J; bases not matched to a gene: 3. The CDR3 spells CASSLGLNNEQFF. CDR3 nucleotides: TGTGCCAGCAGCCTGGGACTAAACAATGAGCAGTTCTTC.

V usage is TRBV7-9 and J usage is TRBJ1-1; 10 bases fit TRBD1. This CDR3 contains 15 residues. Germline CDR1 and CDR2: SEHNR and FQNEAQ (reference sequence). With V trimmed by 4 bases and J by 5 bases, 7 bases remained unmatched. CDR3 DNA: TGTGCCAGCAGCTGGGGACAGGGGATGGGTACTGAAGCTTTCTTT. Encoded protein: CASSWGQGMGTEAFF.

The V gene is TRBV11-1, the J gene TRBJ2-5, with D perhaps matching TRBD2 (5 bases). CDR3 length: 13 amino acids. V was trimmed by 4 bases and J by 10 bases, leaving 16 bases between them. Germline lookup yields CDR1 SGHAT and CDR2 FQDESV (reference sequence). CDR3 protein: CASSSELGEGQYF. CDR3 DNA: TGTGCCAGCAGCTCTGAACTCGGGGAAGGCCAGTACTTC.

In its sample, this clone was seen once. This chain uses TRBV10-2 with TRBJ2-7, with 7 positions matching TRBD1. Germline V gene data show CDR1 as WSHSY and CDR2 as SAAADI. V shed 8 bases, J shed 0 bases, and the junction held 7 bases outside the gene matches. The CDR3 extends over 14 amino acids. Here the CDR3 reads CASVGTVLSYEQYF. CDR3 DNA: TGCGCCAGCGTCGGGACAGTGCTCTCCTACGAGCAGTACTTC.

The rearrangement joins TRBV12-3 or TRBV12-4 to TRBJ1-1; D remains ambiguous. Trimming shortened V by 6 bases and J by 1 base, and 3 bases separated the two germline ends. This CDR3 has 11 residues. The CDR3 is CASRQNTEAFF. The CDR3 region has the DNA TGTGCCAGCAGGCAGAACACTGAAGCTTTCTTT.

This clone occurred a few times. Other nucleotide sequences from this sample produce the same CDR3. The chain recombines TRBV5-1 with TRBJ1-1, with D tentatively TRBD1 (5 bases). Trimming took off 0 bases at V and 0 bases at J, with 9 bases between the two ends. The CDR3 extends over 15 amino acids. The germline gives CDR1 SGHRS, CDR2 YFSETQ. CDR3 nucleotides: TGCGCCAGCAGCTTGGCCGCAGGGTTGAACACTGAAGCTTTCTTT. Its protein product is CASSLAAGLNTEAFF.

V and J are TRBV2 and TRBJ1-2; a possible D gene is TRBD1 (5 bases). CDR3 size: 13 residues. The V end lost 6 bases, the J end lost 2 bases, and 10 bases lay between the germline ends. Germline loops: CDR1 SNHLY, CDR2 FYNNEI. The CDR3 loop reads CASRQGLNYGYTF. DNA for the CDR3: TGTGCCAGCAGGCAGGGATTAAACTATGGCTACACCTTC.

As to this clone: The same CDR3 is also encoded by other DNA sequences in this sample. The gene calls are TRBV18 and TRBJ2-7; 9 bases are shared with TRBD2. The CDR3 spans 14 residues. V trimming: 3 bases; J trimming: 4 bases; junction bases outside the gene matches: 4. CDR1 is KGHSH and CDR2 is LQKENI in the germline V gene. In DNA form, the CDR3 reads TGTGCCAGCTCACCCGGGACTAGCTCTTACGAGCAGTACTTC. It yields the protein CASSPGTSSYEQYF.

The chain joins TRBV29-1 to TRBJ2-1; the D is unclear. From germline, CDR1 is SQVTM and CDR2 ANQGSEA. This CDR3 spans 14 amino acids. Trimming took 4 bases from V and 9 from J, leaving 19 bases between them. CDR3 residues: CSVVDPIKPGEQFF. DNA for the CDR3: TGCAGCGTTGTGGACCCCATTAAGCCTGGTGAGCAGTTCTTC.

The V and J genes are TRBV3-1 (or the pseudogene TRBV3-2) and TRBJ1-1; D unclear. The CDR3 runs 15 residues. In germline, CDR1 is LGHDT, CDR2 YNNKEL (reference sequence). V lost 0 bases and J lost 6, with 14 bases in between. The CDR3 reads CASSQDIGSWAEAFF. CDR3 DNA sequence: TGTGCCAGCAGCCAAGATATAGGGTCTTGGGCTGAAGCTTTCTTT.

The chain recombines TRBV28 with TRBJ2-3, with TRBD2 matching over 14 bases. There are 17 residues in the CDR3. CDR1 is MDHEN and CDR2 is SYDVKM in the germline V gene. V shed 10 bases, J shed 4 bases, and the junction held 13 bases outside the gene matches. The CDR3, as DNA: TGTGCCACCGAGGGTCAGACTAGCGGGAGGGGACCAGATACGCAGTATTTT. This encodes CATEGQTSGRGPDTQYF. Full variable domain (missing parts from reference TRBV28 and TRBJ2-3): DVKVTQSSRYLVKRTGEKVFLECVQDMDHENMFWYRQDPGLGLRLIYFSYDVKMKEKGDIPEGYSVSREKKERFSLILESASTNQTSMYLCATEGQTSGRGPDTQYFGPGTRLTVL.

DNA of the CDR3: TGTGCCAGCAGTTATGGGGGCCCGGGGACCCAGTACTTC. The encoded protein is CASSYGGPGTQYF. The V and J genes are TRBV6-5 and TRBJ2-5; D might be TRBD1 (6 bases). Trimming removed 3 bases at V and 7 bases at J, with 12 bases between. This CDR3 region has 13 residues. Germline CDR1 MNHEY, CDR2 SVGAGI.

V and J are TRBV12-3 or TRBV12-4 and TRBJ2-5; D ambiguous. CDR3 length: 12 amino acids. V dropped 6 bases and J dropped 5 bases, with 10 bases sitting between them. The CDR3 DNA follows: TGTGCCAGCAGCTGGGCCGGGGAGACCCAGTACTTC. It specifies CASSWAGETQYF.